A single sample is the source of the 15 T cell receptor beta chains below, sequenced in a study of T cell repertoires in cytomegalovirus infection. TCRdb called the reads again in MiXCR, with one record for every CDR3 protein. The table includes about 700,000 distinct CDR3 sequences, around 31% detected once. Antigens for these TCRs are unknown. Sequencing used cultured PBMCs, obtained from culture after CMV antigen stimulation. These receptor sequences come from a human donor in good health (CMV status not recorded). Some clones in this sample may be carry-over from other donors' samples.

The chain's CDR3 is CASSLRLAGGISTDTQYF. The DNA for the CDR3 is TGTGCCAGCAGCTTGAGGCTAGCGGGAGGGATAAGCACAGATACGCAGTATTTT. The chain combines TRBV5-5 with TRBJ2-3; the match to TRBD2 covers 12 bases. The CDR3 runs 18 residues. The germline gives CDR1 SGHKS, CDR2 YYEKEE (reference sequence). V dropped 1 base and J dropped 0; count of bases not matched to a gene: 6.

This clonotype has ten or more counts. CDR3 sequence (DNA): TGTGCCAGCAGCCCTAGAGCCGTCACAGATACGCAGTATTTT. Protein: CASSPRAVTDTQYF. The rearrangement joins TRBV7-2 to TRBJ2-3; D remains unclear. Germline CDR1 is SGHTA and CDR2 is FQGNSA. This CDR3 contains 14 residues. V lost 5 bases, J lost 2 bases, and 11 bases lay in between. The variable domain in full, with the rest retrieved from reference TRBV7-2 and TRBJ2-3, is GAGVSQSPSNKVTEKGKDVELRCDPISGHTALYWYRQSLGQGLEFLIYFQGNSAPDKSGLPSDRFSAERTGGSVSTLTIQRTQQEDSAVYLCASSPRAVTDTQYFGPGTRLTVL.

This clonotype has only a few counts. The chain combines TRBV7-6 with TRBJ2-2, with 8 bases aligning to TRBD1. This CDR3 region has 15 residues. Losses at the gene ends were 5 bases for V and 5 bases for J; bases not matched to a gene: 7. Germline CDR1 SGHVS, CDR2 FNYEAQ. The CDR3 protein is CASSVYRGETGELFF. DNA of the CDR3: TGTGCCAGCAGCGTCTACAGGGGGGAGACCGGGGAGCTGTTTTTT.

There are a few counts of this clonotype. In nucleotides, the CDR3 is TGTGCCAGCAGTTGGGACAGCGGACAGCCCCAGCATTTT. This sequence encodes CASSWDSGQPQHF. The chain has TRBV2 and TRBJ1-5, with 7 bases fitting TRBD1. V shed 5 bases, J shed 7 bases, and the junction held 5 bases outside the gene matches. Germline CDR1 reads SNHLY; CDR2 reads FYNNEI. The CDR3 consists of 13 residues.

In this sample, this clonotype turned up a few times. The chain carries TRBV6-2 or TRBV6-3 and TRBJ2-2; TRBD2 might be the D (7 bases). There are 13 residues in the CDR3. V lost 7 bases, J lost 5 bases, and 11 bases lay in between. Germline V gene lookup returns CDR1 MNHEY and CDR2 SVGEGT. CDR3 DNA sequence: TGTGCCAGCAAGGGGGGGTCGACCGGGGAGCTGTTTTTT. It yields the protein CASKGGSTGELFF.

The chain carries TRBV19 and TRBJ1-5; D unresolved. Germline values: CDR1 LNHDA, CDR2 SQIVND (reference sequence). This CDR3 is built from 16 residues. Trimming took off 5 bases at V and 4 bases at J, with 18 bases between the two ends. Written as DNA, the CDR3 is TGTGCCAGTAGTCCCTCCCCGACGTCTGGAAATCAGCCCCAGCATTTT. Its protein is CASSPSPTSGNQPQHF.

The rearrangement joins TRBV4-3 to TRBJ2-7; 9 bases fit TRBD2. V shed 0 bases, J shed 4 bases, and the junction held 7 bases outside the gene matches. The CDR3 is made up of 16 amino acids. From germline, CDR1 is LGHNA and CDR2 YSLEER. The CDR3 sequence: CASSQELAGEGYEQYF. The CDR3 nucleotides are TGCGCCAGCAGCCAAGAATTAGCGGGAGAAGGGTACGAGCAGTACTTC.

The chain carries TRBV7-3 and TRBJ1-2; D is unclear. V shed 5 bases and J shed 5 bases, with 27 bases lying between them. CDR3 length: 18 amino acids. Germline values: CDR1 SGHTA, CDR2 FQGTGA. The CDR3: CASSLTNFSTGHMYGYTF. In DNA form, the CDR3 reads TGTGCCAGCAGCCTTACCAATTTCTCGACCGGGCATATGTATGGCTACACCTTC.

On this clonotype: A much larger clone differs by one base, so this may be a read error. The chain carries TRBV7-2 and TRBJ2-1; D is unclear. The V and J ends lost 5 bases and 6 bases respectively, with 17 bases between them. The CDR3 length is 15 residues. Germline loops: CDR1 SGHTA, CDR2 FQGNSA. The CDR3 is CASSPWQFLGNEQFF. Written as DNA, the CDR3 is TGTGCCAGCAGCCCGTGGCAGTTTTTGGGCAATGAGCAGTTCTTC.

The chain has TRBV24-1 and TRBJ2-3; 7 nucleotides match TRBD2. V shed 6 bases, J shed 7 bases, and the junction held 9 bases outside the gene matches. The CDR3 sequence is 14 residues long. The germline gives CDR1 KGHDR, CDR2 SFDVKD. The CDR3 here is CATSQPSGLNTQYF. As DNA, the CDR3 is TGTGCCACCAGTCAACCTAGCGGTCTGAATACGCAGTATTTT.

This clonotype showed up just a few times. The rearrangement joins TRBV2 to TRBJ1-2; weak D call: TRBD1 (6 bases). Germline-derived CDR1 and CDR2 are SNHLY and FYNNEI. The V gene lost 4 bases and the J gene lost 4 bases, with 16 bases spanning the gap. The CDR3 runs to 15 residues. In nucleotides, the CDR3 is TGTGCCAGCAGTGCCCTCGGGGGCGTCGGCTATGGCTACACCTTC. Protein product: CASSALGGVGYGYTF.

This clonotype was detected a few times. An end of the junction does not agree with germline; a read error may underlie this. This CDR3 is CASSQGGPYEQYF. The CDR3 DNA sequence: TGTGCCAGCAGCCAAGGAGGTCCCTACGAGCAGTACTTC. The V and J genes are TRBV4-1 and TRBJ2-7; D possibly corresponds to TRBD2 (5 bases). The CDR3 has 13 residues. CDR1 and CDR2 from the germline V gene are MGHRA and YSYEKL.

The chain uses TRBV20-1 and TRBJ1-2, with 7 positions matching TRBD1. This CDR3 spans 12 amino acids. Unmatched junction bases numbered 6, after V lost 7 bases and J lost 4 bases. Germline values: CDR1 DFQATT, CDR2 SNEGSKA (reference sequence). The CDR3, as DNA: TGCAGTGTAACGGGACAGCTCTATGGCTACACCTTC. This translates into CSVTGQLYGYTF.

This chain joins TRBV12-3 or TRBV12-4 and TRBJ2-6, with 7 nucleotides matching TRBD1. The CDR3 totals 18 residues. V lost 2 bases to trimming and J lost 0 bases; unmatched junction nucleotides: 7. The CDR3 reads CASSLSRRDSSGANVLTF. CDR3 nucleotide sequence: TGTGCCAGCAGTTTATCGAGACGGGACAGCTCTGGGGCCAACGTCCTGACTTTC.

The sample holds many counts of this clonotype. The chain combines TRBV7-2 with TRBJ2-1; tentatively, D is TRBD2 (5 bases). The CDR3 length is 14 residues. Germline values: CDR1 SGHTA, CDR2 FQGNSA. Trimming stripped 3 bases from V and 6 bases from J, with 12 bases between. The CDR3 here is CASSFSTTSNEQFF. CDR3 in DNA: TGTGCCAGCAGCTTTTCGACTACGAGCAATGAGCAGTTCTTC.